Reported below is one TCR beta chain. Its antigen remains unknown. Described time point: cycle 4 day 1 (C4D1), after more than five weeks of nivolumab. With no exception, relapse followed autologous stem cell transplantation in all patients, and brentuximab vedotin exposure varied. The data were taken from a study of PD-1 blockade in classical Hodgkin lymphoma. Study-wide findings and caveats: Individuals who commenced nivolumab within less than 1 year of ASCT were excluded. Underlying causes for the observed repertoire differences were not defined, possibly disease activity or prior therapy.

Clones were read by immunoSEQ multiplex PCR, and TCRdb kept only the in-frame ones, dropping some. The sample contains 43,000 or so clones, roughly 73% of which appear only once. The receptor was derived from a human donor with classical Hodgkin lymphoma. Here the sequenced sample was peripheral blood mononuclear cells (PBMCs), taken before the fourth cycle of nivolumab.

The CDR3 region is CASSLGTTSGSTDTQYF. The CDR3 region has the DNA TGCGCCAGCAGCTTGGGGACGACTAGCGGTTCAACAGATACGCAGTATTTT. The rearrangement joins TRBV5-1 to TRBJ2-3, with 9 bases lining up with TRBD2. The CDR3 is made up of 17 amino acids. The germline V gene has CDR1 SGHRS and CDR2 YFSETQ. With 0 bases clipped from V and 3 bases from J, the junction kept 8 bases outside the gene matches.